The 19 T cell receptor beta chains given below trace back to one sample, sequenced in a study of OX40 agonist ivuxolimab in advanced cancers. The assay was immunoSEQ multiplex PCR, and TCRdb's table has in-frame clones only and misses some. The sample gives 55,000 to 65,000 clones, about 85% of which show up once; 3% to 4.5% is in the top ten. The sequencing here drew on CD4+ or CD8+ T cells sorted from blood, taken in a trial of the OX40 agonist ivuxolimab. The receptors originated from an adult with an advanced solid tumor such as melanoma, head and neck, liver or kidney cancer.

This clone has a handful of counts. The chain combines TRBV15 with TRBJ2-3; D gene ambiguous. Germline V gene sequence: CDR1 LNHNV, CDR2 YYDKDF (reference sequence). This CDR3 has 16 amino acids. The ends were cut back, 3 bases at V and 2 bases at J, with 15 bases in the middle. CDR3 amino acids: CATSRRVRSNTDTQYF. CDR3 nucleotide sequence: TGTGCCACCAGCAGGAGAGTGAGGTCAAACACAGATACGCAGTATTTT.

The chain employs TRBV2 and TRBJ2-1; D is uncertain. The germline V gene has CDR1 SNHLY and CDR2 FYNNEI. The length of the CDR3 is 11 residues. The V gene lost 4 bases and the J gene lost 7 bases, with 5 bases spanning the gap. For the CDR3, the DNA is TGTGCCAGCAGTGGAGTAAATGAGCAGTTCTTC. Residues: CASSGVNEQFF. The full variable domain, in which reference TRBV2 and TRBJ2-1 provide the parts outside the CDR3, is EPEVTQTPSHQVTQMGQEVILRCVPISNHLYFYWYRQILGQKVEFLVSFYNNEISEKSEIFDDQFSVERPDGSNFTLKIRSTKLEDSAMYFCASSGVNEQFFGPGTRLTVL.

The V gene is TRBV2, the J gene TRBJ2-2; TRBD2 aligns across 10 bases. The CDR3 spans 15 residues. V gave up 6 bases and J gave up 7 bases; unmatched junction bases: 8. Germline CDR1 SNHLY, CDR2 FYNNEI. DNA for the CDR3: TGTGCCAGCAGGGTTTCTAGCGGGAGTTTCGGGGAGCTGTTTTTT. Encoded protein: CASRVSSGSFGELFF.

The rearrangement joins TRBV2 to TRBJ2-1; D gene unclear. V was shortened by 2 bases and J by 4 bases, with 6 bases between the two germline ends. CDR1 is SNHLY and CDR2 is FYNNEI in the germline V gene. The CDR3 extends over 13 amino acids. Here the CDR3 DNA reads TGTGCCAGCAGTGAATTAAGATACAATGAGCAGTTCTTC. Its translation: CASSELRYNEQFF.

V is TRBV5-6 and J is TRBJ2-7; no firm D call. Germline CDR1 reads SGHDT; CDR2 reads YYEEEE. The length of the CDR3 is 12 residues. Trimming removed 0 bases from V and 4 bases from J, with 5 bases in between. This chain's CDR3 is CASSLDRYEQYF. The CDR3 DNA sequence: TGTGCCAGCAGCTTGGATAGGTACGAGCAGTACTTC.

The chain carries TRBV6-5 and TRBJ1-3; 9 bases map to TRBD1. The CDR3 sequence is 13 residues long. V lost 5 bases to trimming and J lost 6 bases; unmatched junction nucleotides: 2. CDR1 is MNHEY and CDR2 is SVGAGI in the germline V gene. The CDR3 sequence: CASSGQGINTIYF. In nucleotides, the CDR3 is TGTGCCAGCAGTGGACAGGGGATAAACACCATATATTTT.

A single count supports this clone. The chain is built from TRBV6-1 and TRBJ2-2; weak D call: TRBD1 (6 bases). Trimming took off 8 bases at V and 2 bases at J, with 15 bases between the two ends. The CDR3 runs 15 residues. Germline V gene data show CDR1 as MNHNS and CDR2 as SASEGT. The CDR3 spells CASQGGGANTGELFF. The DNA of the CDR3 is TGTGCCAGCCAAGGGGGTGGGGCCAACACCGGGGAGCTGTTTTTT.

The V gene is TRBV23-1, the J gene TRBJ2-7, with TRBD1 matching 9 bases. TRBV23-1 is identified as an open reading frame with a role that is uncertain. The CDR3 totals 16 residues. Trimming at V came to 0 bases and at J to 6 bases, leaving 9 bases not matched to a gene. The CDR3 DNA follows: TGCGCCAGCAGTCAATCGAAGGGGACAGGGAACGGCGAGCAGTACTTC. This codes for CASSQSKGTGNGEQYF.

The chain employs TRBV19 and TRBJ1-1; no firm D call. The CDR3 consists of 14 residues. Germline CDR1 and CDR2: LNHDA and SQIVND (reference sequence). The ends were cut back, 4 bases at V and 4 bases at J, with 13 bases in the middle. The CDR3: CASSSSGVGTEAFF. The CDR3, as DNA: TGTGCCAGTAGTAGCTCCGGGGTGGGCACTGAAGCTTTCTTT.

The chain employs TRBV2 and TRBJ2-2; TRBD1 aligns across 9 bases. From germline, CDR1 is SNHLY and CDR2 FYNNEI. The CDR3 extends over 16 amino acids. Trimming cost V 6 bases and J 4 bases; bases outside gene matches: 9. The CDR3 nucleotides are TGTGCCAGCAGACAGGGGGCGCGAATGGGCACCGGGGAGCTGTTTTTT. It translates to CASRQGARMGTGELFF. The full variable domain, in which reference TRBV2 and TRBJ2-2 provide the parts outside the CDR3, is EPEVTQTPSHQVTQMGQEVILRCVPISNHLYFYWYRQILGQKVEFLVSFYNNEISEKSEIFDDQFSVERPDGSNFTLKIRSTKLEDSAMYFCASRQGARMGTGELFFGEGSRLTVL.

The genes are TRBV15 and TRBJ1-5; TRBD1 is a possible D gene (6 bases). Trimming took 0 bases from V and 9 from J, leaving 12 bases between them. Germline V gene data show CDR1 as LNHNV and CDR2 as YYDKDF (reference sequence). CDR3 length: 14 residues. CDR3 region: CATSRDRGQGPQHF. For the CDR3, the DNA is TGTGCCACCAGCAGAGATCGGGGGCAAGGGCCCCAGCATTTT.

The rearrangement uses TRBV30 and TRBJ2-7, with D possibly being TRBD1 (6 bases). CDR1 GTSNPN and CDR2 SVGIG come from the germline V gene (reference sequence). Trimming pared 2 bases from V and 3 bases from J, leaving 11 bases between. This CDR3 region has 13 residues. The CDR3: CAWSPGAGYEQYF. In nucleotides, the CDR3 is TGTGCCTGGAGTCCAGGGGCTGGCTACGAGCAGTACTTC.

The genes are TRBV2 and TRBJ2-3; D possibly corresponds to TRBD1 (5 bases). V was clipped by 4 bases and J by 10 bases, with 9 bases between them. Germline-derived CDR1 and CDR2 are SNHLY and FYNNEI. The CDR3 is made up of 11 amino acids. Written as DNA, the CDR3 is TGTGCCAGCAGTGGCGGACACGCGCAGTATTTT. Protein sequence: CASSGGHAQYF.

The V call is TRBV6-6, the J call TRBJ2-3, with 12 bases fitting TRBD1. The trim removed 6 bases at V and 5 bases at J, leaving 6 bases unmatched. Germline CDR1 is MNHNY and CDR2 is SVGAGI (reference sequence). The CDR3 covers 15 residues. CDR3 nucleotides: TGTGCCAGCAGCGCCCGGGACAGGGGGCAAGATACGCAGTATTTT. Protein: CASSARDRGQDTQYF.

The genes are TRBV27 and TRBJ1-4; unclear D gene. Germline-derived CDR1 and CDR2 are MNHEY and SMNVEV (reference sequence). This CDR3 has 16 residues. V gave up 0 bases and J gave up 0 bases, with 8 bases separating them. The DNA of the CDR3 is TGTGCCAGCAGTTTATCGTGGCAAGCAACTAATGAAAAACTGTTTTTT. This translates into CASSLSWQATNEKLFF.

The rearrangement joins TRBV5-5 to TRBJ1-4, with a tentative D call TRBD1 (6 bases). V lost 4 bases to trimming and J lost 7 bases, with 11 bases between them. Per germline, CDR1 SGHKS and CDR2 YYEKEE (reference sequence). The CDR3 loop spans 13 amino acids. CDR3 region: CASSTGTPEKLFF. CDR3 DNA sequence: TGTGCCAGCAGCACGGGGACACCTGAAAAACTGTTTTTT. The full variable domain, its missing parts supplied by reference TRBV5-5 and TRBJ1-4, is DAGVTQSPTHLIKTRGQQVTLRCSPISGHKSVSWYQQVLGQGPQFIFQYYEKEERGRGNFPDRFSARQFPNYSSELNVNALLLGDSALYLCASSTGTPEKLFFGSGTQLSVL.

V gene TRBV6-1 combines with J gene TRBJ1-4, with 10 nucleotides matching TRBD1. V shed 4 bases and J 8 bases; nucleotides not matched to a gene: 10. The CDR3 spans 16 residues. CDR1 is MNHNS, CDR2 SASEGT, per germline. The CDR3 loop reads CASSGAGGTGEEKLFF. As DNA, the CDR3 is TGTGCCAGCAGTGGGGCCGGCGGGACAGGGGAAGAAAAACTGTTTTTT.

The chain joins TRBV14 to TRBJ2-5; D is unclear. The J call is doubtful: the DNA matches TRBJ2-7 better. The CDR3 runs to 12 residues. CDR1 and CDR2 from the germline V gene are SGHDN and FVKESK. The CDR3 DNA reads as TGTGCCAGCAGCCAAGATACGTACGAGCAGTACTTC. It specifies CASSQDTYEQYF.

V and J are TRBV10-3 and TRBJ2-2; D is uncertain. Trimming pared 8 bases from V and 1 base from J, leaving 11 bases between. The CDR3 has 14 amino acids. The germline V gene encodes CDR1 ENHRY and CDR2 SYGVKD. Written as DNA, the CDR3 is TGTGCCATCGGCCAGGTGGGGAACACCGGGGAGCTGTTTTTT. Its translation is CAIGQVGNTGELFF.